This TCR beta chain is drawn from a study of vaccination and CD4 T cells after COVID-19. At the Johns Hopkins FTIC core, DNA taken from cultured CD4+ T cells was sequenced by way of the Oncomine TCR Beta short-read assay. One entry per CDR3 protein, called by TCRdb with MiXCR from the PCR reads. The data show around 14,000 distinct CDR3 sequences, about half seen once. Described treatment: roughly 10-day PBMC culture with coronavirus spike peptide pools or control peptides (ViraFEST assay). With respect to this clonotype: Its antigen is unidentified.

The clonotype comes from a human donor who had recovered from COVID-19. Sequencing used CD4+ T cells from blood, cultured in vitro.

The CDR3: CATSRQGFSSYEQYF. In DNA form, the CDR3 reads TGTGCCACCTCCCGACAGGGATTTTCCTCCTACGAGCAGTACTTC. The rearrangement joins TRBV6-2 or TRBV6-3 to TRBJ2-7, with 7 bases fitting TRBD1. The germline gives CDR1 MNHEY, CDR2 SVGEGT. Losses at the gene ends were 10 bases for V and 0 bases for J; bases not matched to a gene: 12. CDR3 length: 15 amino acids.